What follows are 14 T cell receptor beta chains derived from one specimen sequenced in a study of blood T cells in healthy people across ages. A second PCR, run for about 6 to 11 cycles, used a sample-barcoded 5' primer plus a J-beta primer mix. MiXCR, applied by TCRdb to the 5' RACE reads, yields one record per CDR3 protein. This sample has about 700,000 distinct CDR3 sequences; approximately 30% occur once, and the top ten carry 15%. Sequencing was performed on blood. The source is a woman of 80 years or more in good health.

This clonotype appeared a few times. A much larger clone is a single base away; this may be a read error. The genes are TRBV3-1 and TRBJ2-1; 14 bases align to TRBD2. This CDR3 has 17 residues. Losses at the gene ends were 3 bases for V and 6 bases for J; bases not matched to a gene: 7. Germline loops: CDR1 LGHDT, CDR2 YNNKEL (reference sequence). The CDR3 sequence: CASSQTSGGAFCNEQFF. CDR3 DNA: TGTGCCAGCAGCCAGACTAGCGGGGGGGCTTTCTGCAATGAGCAGTTCTTC.

The chain carries TRBV9 and TRBJ1-2; 7 nucleotides agree with TRBD1. The CDR3 is made up of 17 amino acids. V gave up 7 bases and J gave up 2 bases; unmatched junction bases: 17. Germline-derived CDR1 and CDR2 are SGDLS and YYNGEE. The CDR3 protein is CASSPSGWTGENYGYTF. CDR3 nucleotide sequence: TGTGCCAGCTCCCCTAGCGGGTGGACAGGAGAGAACTATGGCTACACCTTC.

This clonotype was detected only a few times. A much larger clone differs from this one at a single base, so this may be a read error. This chain uses TRBV5-6 with TRBJ2-3; D perhaps matches TRBD2 (6 bases). This CDR3 is 19 amino acids long. Germline assignment: CDR1 SGHDT and CDR2 YYEEEE. The ends were cut back, 0 bases at V and 2 bases at J, with 22 bases in the middle. The CDR3 loop is CASSLGAAGRPSFTDTQYF. CDR3 DNA: TGTGCCAGCAGCTTGGGTGCAGCGGGCAGACCTTCTTTCACAGATACGCAGTATTTT. The full variable domain, in which reference TRBV5-6 and TRBJ2-3 provide the parts outside the CDR3, is DAGVTQSPTHLIKTRGQQVTLRCSPKSGHDTVSWYQQALGQGPQFIFQYYEEEERQRGNFPDRFSGHQFPNYSSELNVNALLLGDSALYLCASSLGAAGRPSFTDTQYFGPGTRLTVL.

This clonotype was observed once. The chain recombines TRBV6-6 with TRBJ2-3; 7 bases line up with TRBD1. The CDR3 length is 17 residues. Germline values: CDR1 MNHNY, CDR2 SVGAGI (reference sequence). J lost 5 bases, V lost 10 bases, and 21 bases had no gene match. The CDR3 DNA is TGTGCCACTCACGAACCGCGACAGGGAGCATTCAAAGATACGCAGTATTTT. Translating it yields CATHEPRQGAFKDTQYF.

This clonotype was detected only a few times. The junction and the germline gene differ at one end; a read error may be behind it. The V gene is TRBV11-2, the J gene TRBJ2-7, with D maybe TRBD1 (6 bases). This CDR3 has 16 amino acids. Germline V CDR1 and CDR2: SGHAT, FQNNGV. The CDR3 nucleotides read TGTGCCGGCAGCTTAGCGACAGGTATTGTAACCTACGAGCAGTACTTC. This sequence encodes CAGSLATGIVTYEQYF.

The chain employs TRBV7-2 and TRBJ2-7, with TRBD1 identical over 8 bases. This CDR3 spans 14 amino acids. The J segment lost 6 bases and the V segment lost 1 base, leaving 5 bases of the junction unmatched. CDR1 and CDR2 from the germline V gene are SGHTA and FQGNSA. The CDR3 here is CASSLGRGPVEQYF. The CDR3 nucleotides are TGTGCCAGCAGCTTAGGCAGGGGGCCCGTCGAGCAGTACTTC.

In this sample, this clonotype turned up a few times. The chain recombines TRBV15 with TRBJ2-6; 12 bases line up with TRBD1. The CDR3 runs 21 residues. After removal of 0 bases from V and 4 bases from J, the junction contained 13 bases not matched to a gene. Per the germline V gene, CDR1 is LNHNV and CDR2 is YYDKDF (reference sequence). CDR3 in amino acids: CATSRDHASGQGASGANVLTF. The CDR3, as DNA: TGTGCCACCAGCAGAGATCATGCTTCGGGACAGGGGGCGTCCGGGGCCAACGTCCTGACTTTC.

The genes are TRBV28 and TRBJ2-7; a possible D gene is TRBD2 (8 bases). Trimming cost V 3 bases and J 3 bases, with 12 bases left between them. Germline-derived CDR1 and CDR2 are MDHEN and SYDVKM. The CDR3 covers 14 residues. The CDR3 loop reads CASSFSGDSYEQYF. The CDR3 DNA reads TGTGCCAGCAGTTTTAGCGGGGACAGCTACGAGCAGTACTTC.

This clonotype came up many times. V gene TRBV6-1 combines with J gene TRBJ2-7; unclear D gene. In germline, CDR1 is MNHNS, CDR2 SASEGT. The V and J ends lost 6 bases and 7 bases respectively, with 19 bases between them. The CDR3 totals 14 residues. The CDR3: CASRLNSQMGEQYF. CDR3 DNA sequence: TGTGCCAGCAGGTTGAACTCCCAAATGGGGGAGCAGTACTTC.

This clonotype was counted at least ten times. This chain links TRBV20-1 with TRBJ1-4; D may be TRBD1 (5 bases). The V end lost 3 bases, the J end lost 6 bases, and 11 bases lay between the germline ends. Germline V gene data show CDR1 as DFQATT and CDR2 as SNEGSKA (reference sequence). This CDR3 contains 13 residues. The CDR3 spells CSASGGRDEKLFF. The CDR3 DNA is TGCAGTGCTAGCGGGGGACGGGATGAAAAACTGTTTTTT.

The chain carries TRBV7-2 and TRBJ2-1; 8 bases align to TRBD2. The CDR3 totals 15 residues. V lost 7 bases and J lost 7; bases outside the gene matches: 12. CDR1 and CDR2 (germline): SGHTA, FQGNSA. CDR3 in amino acids: CASTPRGPGGNEQFF. The CDR3 nucleotides are TGTGCCAGCACCCCGAGAGGGCCGGGAGGGAATGAGCAGTTCTTC.

The J gene is TRBJ1-2, the V gene TRBV6-5, with D tentatively TRBD1 (5 bases). The CDR3 is 15 residues long. Germline V CDR1 and CDR2: MNHEY, SVGAGI. Deletions cut 0 bases from V and 2 bases from J, with 10 bases between. CDR3: CASSYSRGLNYGYTF. CDR3 DNA sequence: TGTGCCAGCAGTTACTCTAGGGGACTAAACTATGGCTACACCTTC.

A remark on this clonotype: A much larger clone lies one base from this, so it may be a read error. The gene calls are TRBV6-2 or TRBV6-3 and TRBJ2-1, with D unclear. Judging by the DNA end, TRBJ2-7 fits better; the J call may be wrong. Germline V gene data show CDR1 as MNHEY and CDR2 as SVGEGT. The CDR3 contains 15 residues. CDR3 region: CASIYDGSSYNEQYF. For the CDR3, the DNA is TGTGCCAGCATTTACGACGGAAGCTCCTACAATGAGCAGTACTTC.

This clonotype was found a few times. The V gene is TRBV9, the J gene TRBJ1-1; 8 bases align to TRBD1. This CDR3 contains 13 residues. The V gene end was trimmed by 1 base and the J gene end by 5 bases; junction bases not matched to a gene: 1. CDR1 SGDLS and CDR2 YYNGEE come from the germline V gene. The CDR3 reads CASSVHRGTEAFF. In DNA, the CDR3 is TGTGCCAGCAGCGTACACAGGGGGACTGAAGCTTTCTTT.